This T cell receptor (beta chain) emerged from a study of cytomegalovirus exposure and HLA in healthy donors. Study-wide results and caveats: A later analysis associated 15,000 or so TCR beta sequences with HLA alleles at a 0.05 false discovery rate. It was 150 to 200 TCR beta chains that were listed as cytomegalovirus-associated. Trimming of TCR beta V- and J-genes showed a link, identified in a later analysis, to a missense DCLRE1C variant. An analysis that came later showed most CMV-associated TCR beta chains appearing HLA-restricted.

The PCR was carried out with 60 Vbeta primers and 13 Jbeta primers. Clones were read by immunoSEQ multiplex PCR, and TCRdb kept only the in-frame ones, dropping some. Here the sample spans around 110,000 clones, approximately 60% being singletons. After removal of 3 bases from V and 8 bases from J, the junction contained 18 bases not matched to a gene. Looked up from germline, CDR1 is GTSNPN and CDR2 is SVGIG (reference sequence). There are 18 residues in the CDR3. Concerning this clone: What it binds is unknown.

The chain is built from TRBV30 and TRBJ1-6; 8 nucleotides align to TRBD1. Sequencing used PBMCs. This receptor was taken from a woman between 25 and 40 years old in good health and CMV-seronegative. The CDR3 is CAWSPGSPRTGGHSPLHF. CDR3 DNA sequence: TGTGCCTGGAGCCCAGGCTCCCCTCGCACAGGGGGACATTCACCCCTCCACTTT.